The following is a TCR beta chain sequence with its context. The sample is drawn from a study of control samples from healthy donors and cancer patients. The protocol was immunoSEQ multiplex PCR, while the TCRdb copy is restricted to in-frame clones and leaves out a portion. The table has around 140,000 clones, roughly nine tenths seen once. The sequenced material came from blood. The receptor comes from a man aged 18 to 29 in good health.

In DNA, the CDR3 is TGTGCCAGCAGCCCCGGGGCCTCTAAGCAGTTCTTC. Protein sequence: CASSPGASKQFF. The V gene is TRBV3-1 (or the pseudogene TRBV3-2), the J gene TRBJ2-1; D is possibly TRBD1 or TRBD2 (5 bases each). Trimming removed 4 bases at V and 11 bases at J, with 12 bases between. CDR1 and CDR2 from the germline V gene are LGHDT and YNNKEL (reference sequence). The CDR3 length is 12 residues.